Listed below are T cell receptor beta chains from one sample, sequenced in a study of blood T cells in healthy people across ages. TCRdb ran MiXCR on the 5' RACE reads and lists one entry per CDR3 protein. The sample has approximately 800,000 distinct CDR3 sequences, roughly 46% seen once. The sequenced sample was blood. Receptors originate from a man older than 75 in good health. Both conserved end residues are part of each CDR3. Each record gives: D gene, V gene, clone size, J gene, CDR3 protein, CDR3 DNA. A D gene is named only where the DNA matches it firmly. Clone sizes are given selectively: once, few, many, or a class where the clone is expanded.

.	TRBV7-2	few	TRBJ2-3	CASSPQQGSDTQYF	TGTGCCAGCAGCCCCCAACAGGGTTCAGATACGCAGTATTTT
.	TRBV9	.	TRBJ2-3	CASSVGGRVVDTQYF	TGTGCCAGCAGCGTAGGCGGCAGGGTCGTGGATACGCAGTATTTT
.	TRBV4-2	once	TRBJ2-1	CTSSQEDNTLGQFF	TGTACCAGCAGCCAAGAGGACAACACCTTGGGGCAGTTCTTC
TRBD1	TRBV2	.	TRBJ1-5	CASNDRGSGNQPQHF	TGTGCCAGCAATGACAGGGGTTCGGGCAATCAGCCCCAGCATTTT
TRBD2	TRBV13	few	TRBJ2-7	CASSLVGTSGSNEQYF	TGTGCCAGCAGCTTAGTTGGGACTAGCGGGTCGAATGAGCAGTACTTC
.	TRBV7-9	many	TRBJ2-1	CASSSPRSGGQSYNEQFF	TGTGCCAGCAGCAGCCCTAGGTCGGGGGGACAGTCCTACAATGAGCAGTTCTTC
.	TRBV6-2/TRBV6-3	.	TRBJ2-7	CASGGAYEQYF	TGTGCCAGCGGAGGAGCCTACGAGCAGTACTTC
.	TRBV29-1	.	TRBJ2-7	CSAVQGQGSYEQYF	TGCAGCGCCGTACAGGGCCAAGGGTCCTACGAGCAGTACTTC
.	TRBV2	few	TRBJ2-5	CATLINEQYF	TGTGCCACCTTGATCAATGAGCAGTACTTC
TRBD1	TRBV7-2	many	TRBJ2-3	CASSSRQGWGGTDTQYF	TGTGCCAGCAGCTCCAGACAGGGGTGGGGGGGCACAGATACGCAGTATTTT
TRBD2	TRBV7-2	few	TRBJ2-7	CASRSPGTNSYEQYF	TGTGCCAGCAGATCCCCCGGGACTAACTCCTACGAGCAGTACTTC
.	TRBV20-1	.	TRBJ1-3	CSAREGAGGNTIYF	TGCAGTGCTAGAGAGGGGGCGGGTGGAAACACCATATATTTT